This T cell receptor (beta chain) derives from a study of T cell responses to AZD1222 COVID-19 vaccine. Clones were read by immunoSEQ multiplex PCR, and TCRdb kept only the in-frame ones, dropping some. The data show over 100,000 clones, 90% seen once. Trimming removed 5 bases from V and 7 bases from J; junction bases left unmatched: 8. This CDR3 has 14 residues. CDR1 and CDR2 from the germline V gene are SGHAT and FQNNGV. The J gene is TRBJ1-5, the V gene TRBV11-2, with 7 bases matching TRBD1. The clonotype comes from an adult in good health. The sample in question was peripheral blood, obtained on day 0 of AZD1222 vaccination. CDR3 sequence: CASSPGTAKQPQHF. The CDR3 region has the DNA TGTGCCAGCAGCCCTGGGACAGCCAAACAGCCCCAGCATTTT.